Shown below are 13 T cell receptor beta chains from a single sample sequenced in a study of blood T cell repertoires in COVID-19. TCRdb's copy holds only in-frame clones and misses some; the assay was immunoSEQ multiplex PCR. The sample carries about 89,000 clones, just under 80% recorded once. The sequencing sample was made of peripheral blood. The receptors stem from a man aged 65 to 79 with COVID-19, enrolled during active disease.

The DNA for the CDR3 is TGTGCCAGCAGCCAAGAATGGGCAGGGGGCCGGCGGGCTTTCTTT. Translated: CASSQEWAGGRRAFF. The chain links TRBV3-1 (or the pseudogene TRBV3-2) to TRBJ1-1, with 8 bases matching TRBD1. V lost 0 bases to trimming and J lost 11 bases; unmatched junction nucleotides: 11. Germline assignment: CDR1 LGHDT and CDR2 YNNKEL (reference sequence). The CDR3 extends over 15 amino acids.

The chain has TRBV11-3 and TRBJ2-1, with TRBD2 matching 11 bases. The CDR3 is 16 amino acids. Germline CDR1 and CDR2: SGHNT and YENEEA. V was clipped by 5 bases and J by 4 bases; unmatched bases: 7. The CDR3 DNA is TGTGCCAGCAGCCTGAGGACTAGCGGGCTTTACAATGAGCAGTTCTTC. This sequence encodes CASSLRTSGLYNEQFF.

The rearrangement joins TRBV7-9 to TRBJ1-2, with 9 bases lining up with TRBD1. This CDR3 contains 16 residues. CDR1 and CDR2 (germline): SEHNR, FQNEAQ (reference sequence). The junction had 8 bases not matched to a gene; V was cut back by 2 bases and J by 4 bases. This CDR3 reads CASSLISGTGIYGYTF. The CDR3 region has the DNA TGTGCCAGCAGCTTAATATCCGGGACAGGGATCTATGGCTACACCTTC.

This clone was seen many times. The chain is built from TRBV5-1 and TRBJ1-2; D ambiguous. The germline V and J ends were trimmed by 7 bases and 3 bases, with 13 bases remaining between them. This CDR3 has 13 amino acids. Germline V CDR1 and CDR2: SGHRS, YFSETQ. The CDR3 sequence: CASGGEGDYGYTF. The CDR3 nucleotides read TGCGCCAGCGGCGGGGAAGGAGACTATGGCTACACCTTC.

CDR3 region: CASEGQYTGELFF. The CDR3 region has the DNA TGTGCCAGCGAGGGACAGTACACCGGGGAGCTGTTTTTT. V gene TRBV19 combines with J gene TRBJ2-2; 7 nucleotides line up with TRBD1. The ends lost 9 bases at V and 3 bases at J; junction bases unmatched: 4. Germline CDR1 and CDR2: LNHDA and SQIVND (reference sequence). This CDR3 is built from 13 residues.

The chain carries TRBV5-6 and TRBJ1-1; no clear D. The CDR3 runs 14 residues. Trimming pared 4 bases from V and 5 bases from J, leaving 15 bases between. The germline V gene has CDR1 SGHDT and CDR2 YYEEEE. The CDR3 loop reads CASSPESTDTEAFF. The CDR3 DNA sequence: TGTGCCAGCAGCCCCGAGTCTACAGATACTGAAGCTTTCTTT. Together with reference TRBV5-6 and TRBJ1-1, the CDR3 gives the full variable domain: DAGVTQSPTHLIKTRGQQVTLRCSPKSGHDTVSWYQQALGQGPQFIFQYYEEEERQRGNFPDRFSGHQFPNYSSELNVNALLLGDSALYLCASSPESTDTEAFFGQGTRLTVV.

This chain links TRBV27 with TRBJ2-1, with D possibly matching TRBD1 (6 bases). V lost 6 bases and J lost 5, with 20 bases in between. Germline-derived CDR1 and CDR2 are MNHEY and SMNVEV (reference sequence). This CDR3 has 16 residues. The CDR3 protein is CASSFLRGRLNNEQFF. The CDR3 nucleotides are TGTGCCAGCAGCTTCCTCAGGGGTCGACTGAACAATGAGCAGTTCTTC.

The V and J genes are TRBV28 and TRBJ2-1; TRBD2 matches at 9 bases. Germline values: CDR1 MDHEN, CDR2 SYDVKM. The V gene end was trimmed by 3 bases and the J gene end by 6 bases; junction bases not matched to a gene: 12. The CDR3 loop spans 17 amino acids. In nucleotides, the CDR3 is TGTGCCAGCAGTTTCCCCCCGGGACTAGCAGTTGCCAATGAGCAGTTCTTC. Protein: CASSFPPGLAVANEQFF.

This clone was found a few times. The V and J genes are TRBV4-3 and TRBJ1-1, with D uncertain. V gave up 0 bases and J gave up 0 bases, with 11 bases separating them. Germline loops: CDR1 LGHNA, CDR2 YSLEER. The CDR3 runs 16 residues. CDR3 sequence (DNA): TGCGCCAGCAGCCAAGACTTACGGGGAATGAACACTGAAGCTTTCTTT. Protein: CASSQDLRGMNTEAFF.

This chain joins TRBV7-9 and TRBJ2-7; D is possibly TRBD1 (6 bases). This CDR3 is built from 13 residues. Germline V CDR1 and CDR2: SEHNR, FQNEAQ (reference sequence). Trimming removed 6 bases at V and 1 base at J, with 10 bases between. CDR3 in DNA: TGTGCCAGCAGGGTACAGGGATCCTACGAGCAGTACTTC. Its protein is CASRVQGSYEQYF.

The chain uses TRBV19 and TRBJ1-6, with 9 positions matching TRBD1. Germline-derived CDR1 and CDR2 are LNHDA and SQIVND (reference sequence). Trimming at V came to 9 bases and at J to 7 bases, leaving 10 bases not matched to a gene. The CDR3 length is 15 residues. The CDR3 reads CASQKQGAGNSPLHF. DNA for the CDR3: TGTGCCAGCCAAAAACAGGGGGCAGGGAATTCACCCCTCCACTTT.

The CDR3 reads CSAEGTAYGYTF. The CDR3 coding sequence is TGCAGCGCTGAGGGGACAGCATATGGCTACACCTTC. J is TRBJ1-2 and V is TRBV29-1; TRBD1 agrees at 7 bases. This CDR3 is built from 12 residues. V lost 7 bases, J lost 5 bases, and 7 bases stayed unmatched. Germline CDR1 reads SQVTM; CDR2 reads ANQGSEA.

The CDR3 bases are TGTGCCAGCTCACCGGGACAGGGGAACAGTAATGAAAAACTGTTTTTT. Its protein is CASSPGQGNSNEKLFF. J is TRBJ1-4 and V is TRBV18; 10 bases align to TRBD1. Trimming at V came to 3 bases and at J to 4 bases, leaving 5 bases not matched to a gene. CDR1 and CDR2 (germline): KGHSH, LQKENI. The CDR3 has 16 residues.